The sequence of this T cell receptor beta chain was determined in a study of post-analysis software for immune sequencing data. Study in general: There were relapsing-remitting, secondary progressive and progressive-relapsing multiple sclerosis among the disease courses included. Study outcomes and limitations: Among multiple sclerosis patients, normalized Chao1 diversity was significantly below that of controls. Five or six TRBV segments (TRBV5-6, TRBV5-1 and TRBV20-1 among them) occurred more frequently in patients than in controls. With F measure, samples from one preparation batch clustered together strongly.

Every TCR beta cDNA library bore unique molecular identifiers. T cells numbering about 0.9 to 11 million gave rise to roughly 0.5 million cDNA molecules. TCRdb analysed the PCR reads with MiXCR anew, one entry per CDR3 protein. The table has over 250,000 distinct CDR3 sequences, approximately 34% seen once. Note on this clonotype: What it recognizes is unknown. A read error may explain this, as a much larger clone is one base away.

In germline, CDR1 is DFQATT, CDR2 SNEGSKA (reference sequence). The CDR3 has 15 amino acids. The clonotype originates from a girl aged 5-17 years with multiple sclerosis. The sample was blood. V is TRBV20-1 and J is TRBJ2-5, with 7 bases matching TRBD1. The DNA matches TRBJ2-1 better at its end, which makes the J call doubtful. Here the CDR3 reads CSAISGTEGGETQFF. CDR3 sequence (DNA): TGCAGTGCTATATCCGGGACAGAGGGCGGCGAGACCCAGTTCTTC.